This TCR beta chain was captured by sequencing in a study of cytomegalovirus exposure and HLA in healthy donors. Study as a whole: A prior analysis found around 110 million unique TCR beta sequences from some 190 million T cells.

Donors sampled were nominally healthy, though unrecorded immune exposures were likely. Trimming took 4 bases from V and 2 from J; bases not matched to a gene: 4. The CDR3 runs to 14 residues. The germline V gene encodes CDR1 LNHDA and CDR2 SQIVND (reference sequence). The primer mix had 60 Vbeta and 13 Jbeta primers. The method was immunoSEQ multiplex PCR; TCRdb's version includes in-frame clones alone and lacks a portion of them. Counted here are 150,000 to 200,000 clones, around 80% occurring once; the ten biggest clones make up approximately 1.5%. This clone was counted a few times. Antigen specificity is unknown. Study outcomes and limitations: For cytomegalovirus status, the classifier reportedly gave diagnoses with high specificity and sensitivity. As a later analysis revealed, most CMV-associated TCR beta chains appeared HLA-restricted.

The chain combines TRBV19 with TRBJ1-2; the match to TRBD1 covers 7 bases. The sequencing sample was made of PBMCs. The TCR was taken from a woman aged 25 to 45 in good health and CMV-seropositive. The CDR3 nucleotides are TGTGCCAGTAGTACCCAGGGGGGCAACTATGGCTACACCTTC. Translating it yields CASSTQGGNYGYTF.